Listed below are T cell receptor beta chains from one sample, sequenced in a study of blood T cell repertoires in COVID-19. Profiling relied on immunoSEQ multiplex PCR, and the TCRdb table lists in-frame clones only, not all of them. In the table there are under 150,000 clones, roughly 84% of which are singletons. The sequenced sample was peripheral blood. All receptors derive from a woman of 80 years or more with acute or convalescent COVID-19. CDR3s include the opening cysteine and the closing phenylalanine or tryptophan. D genes are given only for firm matches. Expanded clones are given a class, and other clones once, few, many or no size at all.

V gene	J gene	clone size	D gene	CDR3 protein	CDR3 DNA
TRBV6-5	TRBJ1-2	few	-	CASTRSGLGGGYTF	TGTGCCAGCACCCGGTCAGGCTTAGGTGGTGGCTACACCTTC
TRBV7-9	TRBJ1-2	-	TRBD1	CASSPRQGALGYTF	TGTGCCAGCAGCCCTAGACAGGGGGCGCTGGGCTACACCTTC
TRBV2	TRBJ1-5	-	-	CASRSRDSSNQPQHF	TGTGCCAGCAGGTCCCGAGACAGTAGCAATCAGCCCCAGCATTTT
TRBV4-3	TRBJ2-5	many	-	CASSQDTGKETQYF	TGCGCCAGCAGCCAAGATACAGGGAAGGAGACCCAGTACTTC
TRBV5-1	TRBJ2-1	once	-	CASSLQIEQFF	TGCGCCAGCAGCCTACAGATAGAGCAGTTCTTC
TRBV9	TRBJ1-3	once	-	CASSPPGWTSGNTIYF	TGTGCCAGCAGCCCTCCGGGCTGGACTTCTGGAAACACCATATATTTT
TRBV6-5	TRBJ1-2	few	-	CASSLTDPKYGYTF	TGTGCCAGCAGTTTGACAGACCCGAAGTATGGCTACACCTTC
TRBV18	TRBJ2-7	-	TRBD1	CASSPTGANDEQYF	TGTGCCAGCTCACCGACAGGGGCTAACGACGAGCAGTACTTC
TRBV11-2	TRBJ2-2	-	TRBD2	CASSPIASGSGTGELFF	TGTGCCAGCAGCCCTATCGCAAGCGGGAGCGGGACCGGGGAGCTGTTTTTT
TRBV7-2	TRBJ2-4	-	TRBD1	CASSLNRDRGRNIQYF	TGTGCCAGCAGCTTGAACCGGGACAGGGGGAGGAACATTCAGTACTTC
TRBV12-5	TRBJ1-5	-	TRBD1	CASGLDTGGNQPQHF	TGTGCTAGTGGTTTAGATACAGGGGGCAATCAGCCCCAGCATTTT
TRBV20-1	TRBJ1-2	-	-	CSASLVSNYGYTF	TGCAGTGCTAGTTTGGTCAGTAACTATGGCTACACCTTC
TRBV6-2/TRBV6-3	TRBJ2-5	-	-	CASSYSRLVQTQYF	TGTGCCAGCAGTTACTCGAGACTAGTGCAGACCCAGTACTTC
TRBV5-4	TRBJ2-3	-	TRBD2	CASSFGTSGATDTQYF	TGTGCCAGCAGCTTCGGGACTAGCGGGGCCACAGATACGCAGTATTTT
TRBV6-6	TRBJ1-2	-	TRBD1	CASRPGQGGYTF	TGTGCCAGCAGGCCGGGACAGGGTGGCTACACCTTC
TRBV27	TRBJ1-5	few	-	CASSPRESYSNQPQHF	TGTGCCAGCAGTCCCCGGGAGAGTTATAGCAATCAGCCCCAGCATTTT
TRBV5-5	TRBJ2-5	once	-	CASSSQAFQETQYF	TGTGCCAGCAGCTCGCAGGCGTTCCAAGAGACCCAGTACTTC
TRBV16	TRBJ1-1	-	TRBD1	CASSRAPAQGAKAFF	TGTGCCAGCAGCCGCGCGCCGGCACAGGGGGCGAAAGCTTTCTTT
TRBV5-1	TRBJ2-5	-	-	CASSLVSGGGETQYF	TGCGCCAGCAGCTTGGTGTCTGGGGGAGGAGAGACCCAGTACTTC
TRBV21-1	TRBJ2-1	-	-	CAIHDSNEQFF	TGTGCCATCCACGACAGTAATGAGCAGTTCTTC
TRBV19	TRBJ1-5	-	-	CASSGVTGRSNQPQHF	TGTGCCAGTAGCGGTGTCACGGGTAGAAGCAATCAGCCCCAGCATTTT
TRBV21-1	TRBJ2-7	-	-	CASRSGSVSYEQYF	TGTGCCAGCAGGAGCGGGAGTGTCTCCTACGAGCAGTACTTC
TRBV12-5	TRBJ2-3	few	-	CASGLAGVATRSTDTQYF	TGTGCTAGTGGTTTGGCTGGAGTAGCGACAAGATCCACAGATACGCAGTATTTT
TRBV6-1	TRBJ2-1	-	TRBD2	CASSDSGRLYNEQFF	TGTGCCAGCAGTGATAGCGGGAGGCTCTACAATGAGCAGTTCTTC
TRBV9	TRBJ2-3	-	-	CASSVAVPSDTQYF	TGTGCCAGCAGCGTAGCAGTTCCTTCGGATACGCAGTATTTT
TRBV6-1	TRBJ2-6	-	TRBD1	CASSAMTGGEGANVLTF	TGTGCCAGCAGTGCAATGACAGGGGGCGAAGGGGCCAACGTCCTGACTTTC
TRBV29-1	TRBJ2-1	-	-	CSVDSPSNEQFF	TGCAGCGTTGATTCCCCGAGCAATGAGCAGTTCTTC
TRBV30	TRBJ1-5	-	-	CAWSVVSPGHLNQPQHF	TGTGCCTGGAGCGTAGTCTCGCCGGGACATCTCAATCAGCCCCAGCATTTT
TRBV5-6	TRBJ2-3	-	TRBD2	CASSPSGGVTDTQYF	TGTGCCAGCAGCCCTAGCGGGGGAGTCACAGATACGCAGTATTTT
TRBV7-2	TRBJ2-7	-	-	CASSLDQRTYEQYF	TGTGCCAGCAGCTTAGACCAGCGGACCTACGAGCAGTACTTC